These T cell receptor beta chains were read from a single sample in a study of early T cells in non-severe SARS-CoV-2 infection. Each CDR3 protein is one row after TCRdb ran MiXCR on the 5' RACE reads. The sample consists of approximately 79,000 distinct CDR3 sequences, roughly 13% of them appearing once. Input material: whole blood. These receptors were collected from an adult who was a healthcare worker with PCR-confirmed SARS-CoV-2 infection or an uninfected control (not recorded which). Both conserved end residues are part of each CDR3. A D gene is named only where the DNA matches it firmly. Size tells how often a clone was seen (once, few, many) or the class of an expanded clone, and some rows leave it out.

clone_size	v_call	d_call	j_call	cdr3_nt	cdr3_aa
NA	TRBV28	NA	TRBJ2-7	TGTGCCAGCAGTCGCGGATACTCCTACGAGCAGTACTTC	CASSRGYSYEQYF
NA	TRBV6-6	TRBD2	TRBJ2-7	TGTGCCAGCAGTTACGGGGCCCGGACAAACCTAGCGGGGGTGGCCTACGAGCAGTACTTC	CASSYGARTNLAGVAYEQYF
many	TRBV13	NA	TRBJ1-2	TGTGCCAGCAGCTTAGTCAGGGCGGACTATGGCTACACCTTC	CASSLVRADYGYTF
few	TRBV30	NA	TRBJ2-2	TGTGCCTGGGGTTGGGGCGGGGAGCTGTTTTTT	CAWGWGGELFF
few	TRBV18	NA	TRBJ2-3	TGTGCCAGCTCACAGGCGGTACAAGATACGCAGTATTTT	CASSQAVQDTQYF
few	TRBV7-9	NA	TRBJ1-1	TGTGCCAGCAGCGCTTACAGGGACAAGGACACTGAAGCTTTCTTT	CASSAYRDKDTEAFF
NA	TRBV4-1	NA	TRBJ1-1	TGCGCCAGCACCCGTTACCTGGTACTGAACACTGAAGCTTTCTTT	CASTRYLVLNTEAFF
many	TRBV27	TRBD2	TRBJ2-5	TGTGCCAGCAGTTCCCCGGGACTAGCGGCGAAGTACTTC	CASSSPGLAAKYF
many	TRBV3-1	NA	TRBJ1-3	TGTGCCAGCAGCCAAGGAGGGGAGGCCTCTGGAAACACCATATATTTT	CASSQGGEASGNTIYF
NA	TRBV12-3/TRBV12-4	NA	TRBJ2-5	TGTGCCAGCAGTTTAGCGGGCGTTGTAGTAACCCAGTACTTC	CASSLAGVVVTQYF
NA	TRBV7-2	NA	TRBJ2-1	TGTGCCAGCATGACCGACTCATGGGATTCCTACAATGAGCAGTTCTTC	CASMTDSWDSYNEQFF
many	TRBV9	TRBD2	TRBJ2-6	TGTGCCAGCAGCCCCGCGGGGGGGGCTGGGGCCAACGTCCTGACTTTC	CASSPAGGAGANVLTF
many	TRBV20-1	NA	TRBJ2-7	TGCAGTGCTATTCCAGGGGATTGGAAGTACGAGCAGTACTTC	CSAIPGDWKYEQYF
NA	TRBV7-2	NA	TRBJ2-1	TGTGCCAGCAGCCCCGCTGGCCATGAGCAGTTCTTC	CASSPAGHEQFF
NA	TRBV6-5	NA	TRBJ2-6	TGTGCCAGCACCGGGCACAGCTCTGGGGCTAACGTCCTGACTTTC	CASTGHSSGANVLTF
NA	TRBV10-3	TRBD2	TRBJ2-1	TGTGCCATCAGGGAGGGAGGAACTAGCGGATACAATGAGCAGTTCTTC	CAIREGGTSGYNEQFF
few	TRBV10-2	NA	TRBJ1-4	TGCGCCAGCAGTATACAGAATGAAAAACTGTTTTTT	CASSIQNEKLFF
NA	TRBV28	NA	TRBJ2-1	TGTGCCAGCAGTTTCTTTAGCGGCTACAATGAGCAGTTCTTC	CASSFFSGYNEQFF
NA	TRBV28	NA	TRBJ2-4	TGTGCCAGCAGCAGGTGGGGCGGGATTGGGAACATTCAGTACTTC	CASSRWGGIGNIQYF
few	TRBV29-1	NA	TRBJ2-1	TGCAGCGTTGAAGACCCCAATGAGCAGTTCTTC	CSVEDPNEQFF
NA	TRBV20-1	NA	TRBJ1-1	TGCAGTGCTAGCTTGGTGACAATAGCTTTCTTT	CSASLVTIAFF
many	TRBV29-1	NA	TRBJ2-2	TGCAGCGTCCTCGTTGCTGGGGCCGGGGAGCTGTTTTTT	CSVLVAGAGELFF
few	TRBV6-5	NA	TRBJ1-2	TGTGCCAGCAGTTACTCGAATGGGGGGAGGAATGGCTACACCTTC	CASSYSNGGRNGYTF
NA	TRBV14	NA	TRBJ1-2	TGTGCCAGCAGCCAAGCGGGAAACTATGGCTACACCTTC	CASSQAGNYGYTF
NA	TRBV18	NA	TRBJ2-7	TGTGCCAGCTCACAGCCTGGGACATGGCCCTACGAGCAGTACTTC	CASSQPGTWPYEQYF
NA	TRBV6-5	TRBD2	TRBJ2-7	TGTGCCAGCAGAAGACTAGCGGCGGGATACGAGCAGTACTTC	CASRRLAAGYEQYF
NA	TRBV7-9	NA	TRBJ2-7	TGTGCCAGCAGTCCCCGGACCAGCCTCTCCTACGAGCAGTACTTC	CASSPRTSLSYEQYF
medium-sized	TRBV10-2	TRBD1	TRBJ1-3	TGCGCCAGCAAGAGTACAGGGGACTCTGGAAACACCATATATTTT	CASKSTGDSGNTIYF
few	TRBV7-9	TRBD1	TRBJ2-2	TGTGCCAGCAGCTCATCGGGACAGGGGTTTCCCGGGGAGCTGTTTTTT	CASSSSGQGFPGELFF
many	TRBV9	NA	TRBJ2-1	TGTGCCAGCAGCGGGACGGACTACAATGAGCAGTTCTTC	CASSGTDYNEQFF
many	TRBV12-3/TRBV12-4	NA	TRBJ2-3	TGTGCCAGTAGAGACCAGGGATTTGGAGATACGCAGTATTTT	CASRDQGFGDTQYF
many	TRBV12-3/TRBV12-4	NA	TRBJ1-6	TGTGCCAGCAGTCCCGGGGGGGGTACACGGACGCTCCACTTT	CASSPGGGTRTLHF
many	TRBV6-2/TRBV6-3	NA	TRBJ1-1	TGTGCCAGCAGTTACTCAGCCATGAACACTGAAGCTTTCTTT	CASSYSAMNTEAFF
NA	TRBV23-1	NA	TRBJ1-1	TGCGCCGGGAGGACCGACCGGAAAACTGAAGCTTTCTTT	CAGRTDRKTEAFF
NA	TRBV28	TRBD2	TRBJ2-3	TGTGCCAGCAGTTCCCCCCGGGACTATCCCACAGATACGCAGTATTTT	CASSSPRDYPTDTQYF
NA	TRBV6-2/TRBV6-3	NA	TRBJ1-1	TGTGCCAGCAGTTATCCACTTAGAACACGGAACACTGAAGCTTTCTTT	CASSYPLRTRNTEAFF
NA	TRBV9	NA	TRBJ2-7	TGTGCCAGCAGCGCCAGTAGCGCTTACGAGCAGTACTTC	CASSASSAYEQYF
few	TRBV27	TRBD1	TRBJ1-2	TGTGCCAGCAGACTGGTTGGGACAGGGGGTTACGGCTACACCTTC	CASRLVGTGGYGYTF
few	TRBV19	TRBD2	TRBJ2-2	TGTGCCAGTAGTACTCAACTAGCGGCTAACACCGGGGAGCTGTTTTTT	CASSTQLAANTGELFF